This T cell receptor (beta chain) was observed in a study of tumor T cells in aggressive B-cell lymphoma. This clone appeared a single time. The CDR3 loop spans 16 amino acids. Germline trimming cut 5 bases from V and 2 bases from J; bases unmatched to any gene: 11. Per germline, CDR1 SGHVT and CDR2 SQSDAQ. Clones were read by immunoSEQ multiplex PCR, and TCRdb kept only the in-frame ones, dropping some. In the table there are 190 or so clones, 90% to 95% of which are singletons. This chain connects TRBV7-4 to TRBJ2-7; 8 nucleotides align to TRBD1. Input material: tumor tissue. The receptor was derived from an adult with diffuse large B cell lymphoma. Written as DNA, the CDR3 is TGTGCCAGCAGCGTAAGGCGGGACAGGTCGGCCTACGAGCAGTACTTC. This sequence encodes CASSVRRDRSAYEQYF.